This passage covers 3 T cell receptor beta chains from one sample sequenced in a study of human T cells and chemical hapten exposure. Using its own MiXCR run on the RACE reads, TCRdb lists one record per CDR3 protein. The sample carries a few hundred thousand distinct CDR3 sequences, about 6% recorded once. Documented time point: patch test 2, 6 weeks after DPC sensitization. The treatment was: therapeutic diphenylcyclopropenone sensitization with weekly scalp DPC. The sample in question was whole blood, obtained in connection with sensitization to the hapten diphenylcyclopropenone (DPC). Receptors originate from a woman aged 18-29 years with alopecia areata. Some clones in this sample may be carry-over from other donors' samples.

The V gene is TRBV2, the J gene TRBJ1-1; D gene uncertain. CDR3 length: 13 amino acids. Germline V gene sequence: CDR1 SNHLY, CDR2 FYNNEI. The germline V and J ends were trimmed by 4 bases and 9 bases, with 15 bases remaining between them. The CDR3 nucleotides read TGTGCCAGCAGTGTGGAAAGCCAATTTAAAGCTTTCTTT. It codes for CASSVESQFKAFF.

This clonotype occurred a few times. This chain uses TRBV6-2 or TRBV6-3 with TRBJ1-1; possible D gene TRBD1, 5 bases. This CDR3 spans 14 amino acids. Germline V lookup: CDR1 MNHEY, CDR2 SVGEGT. The germline V and J ends were trimmed by 2 bases and 5 bases, with 12 bases remaining between them. For the CDR3, the DNA is TGTGCCAGCAGTTACAGGACATCAAGTACTGAAGCTTTCTTT. This codes for CASSYRTSSTEAFF.

This clonotype appeared a few times. The CDR3 DNA is TGTGCCACCAGTGCGGCCGGCATCTCAAACATTCAGTACTTC. Amino acids: CATSAAGISNIQYF. The chain has TRBV24-1 and TRBJ2-4; D gene uncertain. Trimming stripped 5 bases from V and 6 bases from J, with 13 bases between. Germline CDR1 is KGHDR and CDR2 is SFDVKD. The CDR3 covers 14 residues.